One sample yielded the 32 T cell receptor beta chains listed below, sequenced in a study of blood T cell repertoires in COVID-19. Profiling relied on immunoSEQ multiplex PCR, and the TCRdb table lists in-frame clones only, not all of them. The top ten clones hold approximately 12% of a sample with 150,000 to 250,000 clones, roughly four fifths of them seen once. Material: PBMCs or T cells enriched from blood (not recorded which). Receptors were obtained from a man between 40 and 49 years old who had recovered from COVID-19.

A remark on this clone: Other DNA sequences in this specimen translate into the identical CDR3. The rearrangement joins TRBV3-1 (or the pseudogene TRBV3-2) to TRBJ2-3; TRBD2 is a possible D gene (5 bases). V dropped 1 base and J dropped 2 bases, with 7 bases sitting between them. Germline-derived CDR1 and CDR2 are LGHDT and YNNKEL (reference sequence). The CDR3 extends over 14 amino acids. The CDR3 loop reads CASSQGTSTDTQYF. The CDR3 coding sequence is TGTGCCAGCAGCCAAGGGACTTCCACAGATACGCAGTATTTT.

The chain uses TRBV2 and TRBJ2-1; 10 positions agree with TRBD2. The junction had 7 bases not matched to a gene; V was cut back by 1 base and J by 7 bases. CDR3 length equals 16 residues. The germline gives CDR1 SNHLY, CDR2 FYNNEI. CDR3 DNA sequence: TGTGCCAGCAGTGAAGACACTAGCGGGATGCGAAATGAGCAGTTCTTC. This sequence encodes CASSEDTSGMRNEQFF.

J is TRBJ2-1 and V is TRBV4-3; possible D gene TRBD1, 5 bases. The CDR3 covers 16 residues. The germline gives CDR1 LGHNA, CDR2 YSLEER. V dropped 0 bases and J dropped 0 bases, with 9 bases sitting between them. CDR3 in DNA: TGCGCCAGCAGCCAAGAAGCCCAGGGCTCCTACAATGAGCAGTTCTTC. It encodes CASSQEAQGSYNEQFF.

The chain uses TRBV7-6 and TRBJ2-5; weak D call: TRBD2 (6 bases). V was cut by 5 bases and J by 4 bases, with 17 bases left in between. In germline, CDR1 is SGHVS, CDR2 FNYEAQ. The CDR3 contains 15 residues. The CDR3 coding sequence is TGTGCCAGCAGCCCAGTGGGGGGTTTTAGAGAGACCCAGTACTTC. The encoded protein is CASSPVGGFRETQYF.

J is TRBJ2-2 and V is TRBV2, with TRBD2 as a possible D gene (6 bases). The CDR3 has 15 residues. Deletions cut 1 base from V and 3 bases from J, with 9 bases between. CDR1 and CDR2 from the germline V gene are SNHLY and FYNNEI. Here the CDR3 DNA reads TGTGCCAGCAGTGAAGGGGGAGGTCACACCGGGGAGCTGTTTTTT. Translation gives CASSEGGGHTGELFF.

V is TRBV3-1 (or the pseudogene TRBV3-2) and J is TRBJ1-4; no clear D gene. V lost 4 bases to trimming and J lost 8 bases, with 20 bases between them. Germline values: CDR1 LGHDT, CDR2 YNNKEL (reference sequence). This CDR3 comprises 16 residues. The CDR3 bases are TGTGCCAGCAGCCCTGGTAGCGCTGGAAGCCGGGAAAAACTGTTTTTT. It translates to CASSPGSAGSREKLFF.

V is TRBV12-1 and J is TRBJ2-1; the table's D call TRBD1 went unverified against the DNA. TRBV12-1 is marked as a pseudogene. CDR3 length: 15 residues. CDR3 residues: CASSNPGTAYNEQFF. DNA for the CDR3: TGTGCCAGCAGCAACCCCGGGACAGCCTACAATGAGCAGTTCTTC.

The V and J genes are TRBV18 and TRBJ1-5; a weak D match, TRBD1 (5 bases). Germline V lookup: CDR1 KGHSH, CDR2 LQKENI. V was pared by 6 bases and J by 3 bases, with 9 bases between. This CDR3 spans 13 amino acids. CDR3 in amino acids: CASSTAINQPQHF. DNA for the CDR3: TGTGCCAGCTCGACAGCTATCAATCAGCCCCAGCATTTT.

This clone was detected once. The rearrangement uses TRBV7-9 and TRBJ1-2; TRBD1 matches 8 bases. The V segment lost 4 bases and the J segment 8 bases; nucleotides outside the gene matches: 9. Germline CDR1 and CDR2: SEHNR and FQNEAQ (reference sequence). The CDR3 consists of 14 residues. This chain's CDR3 is CASSSGQGVLGYTF. In nucleotides, the CDR3 is TGTGCCAGCAGCTCAGGACAGGGAGTTTTAGGCTACACCTTC.

This clone showed up just a few times. The V gene is TRBV6-2 or TRBV6-3, the J gene TRBJ2-2, with D hard to call. The CDR3 runs 13 residues. Trimming stripped 6 bases from V and 10 bases from J, with 15 bases between. Germline V CDR1 and CDR2: MNHEY, SVGEGT. CDR3 nucleotides: TGTGCCAGCAGCCCCTTAGTTGTCGAGGAGCTGTTTTTT. Protein sequence: CASSPLVVEELFF.

This chain links TRBV5-8 with TRBJ2-2; 13 nucleotides match TRBD2. With 4 bases clipped from V and 3 bases from J, the junction kept 3 bases outside the gene matches. The CDR3 has 16 amino acids. Germline CDR1 reads SGHTS; CDR2 reads YDEGEE. The CDR3 coding sequence is TGTGCCAGCAGCATAGGACTAGCGGGAGACACCGGGGAGCTGTTTTTT. Protein sequence: CASSIGLAGDTGELFF.

This CDR3 is CASSQGQGAEEQYF. The CDR3 nucleotides are TGTGCCAGCAGTCAGGGACAGGGGGCTGAAGAGCAGTACTTC. This chain connects TRBV6-2 or TRBV6-3 to TRBJ2-7; 12 nucleotides match TRBD1. Looked up from germline, CDR1 is MNHEY and CDR2 is SVGEGT. J lost 7 bases, V lost 5 bases, and 6 bases had no gene match. The CDR3 has 14 amino acids.

V and J are TRBV6-6 and TRBJ1-4; 9 bases line up with TRBD1. V lost 5 bases and J lost 0; bases outside the gene matches: 13. Germline values: CDR1 MNHNY, CDR2 SVGAGI (reference sequence). The CDR3 runs to 19 residues. The CDR3 loop is CASSPSLGQGVATNEKLFF. The CDR3 region has the DNA TGTGCCAGCAGTCCGTCCCTGGGACAGGGAGTTGCAACTAATGAAAAACTGTTTTTT.

This chain links TRBV27 with TRBJ1-1; the D gene is possibly TRBD1 (5 bases). Germline CDR1 is MNHEY and CDR2 is SMNVEV (reference sequence). The CDR3 sequence is 16 residues long. The V gene lost 1 base and the J gene lost 4 bases, with 16 bases spanning the gap. The CDR3 DNA sequence: TGTGCCAGCAGTTTATTACCCGGGGGGTCGGGCACTGAAGCTTTCTTT. It codes for CASSLLPGGSGTEAFF.

This chain links TRBV4-2 with TRBJ2-1, with 10 positions matching TRBD2. V lost 1 base, J lost 3 bases, and 12 bases stayed unmatched. There are 19 residues in the CDR3. CDR1 and CDR2 from the germline V gene are LGHNA and YNFKEQ. The CDR3 DNA reads as TGTGCCAGCAGCCAAGGGACCGCAACGCTAGCGGGAGTCTACAATGAGCAGTTCTTC. Translated, it gives CASSQGTATLAGVYNEQFF.

In its sample, this clone was seen once. V and J are TRBV5-1 and TRBJ2-1; 11 bases are a match to TRBD2. Germline CDR1 reads SGHRS; CDR2 reads YFSETQ. J was trimmed by 3 bases and V by 3 bases; bases with no gene match: 8. The CDR3 runs to 17 residues. CDR3 sequence (DNA): TGCGCCAGCAGCTCGGAAAAACTAGCGGGGGTCTACAATGAGCAGTTCTTC. This encodes CASSSEKLAGVYNEQFF.

The V and J genes are TRBV6-1 and TRBJ1-5; tentatively, D is TRBD1 (5 bases). CDR1 and CDR2 (germline): MNHNS, SASEGT. V was cut by 4 bases and J by 0 bases, with 13 bases left in between. The CDR3 totals 16 residues. This chain's CDR3 is CASSAPGGYSNQPQHF. The CDR3 nucleotides read TGTGCCAGCAGTGCCCCGGGGGGGTATAGCAATCAGCCCCAGCATTTT.

The V and J genes are TRBV18 and TRBJ1-6, with 7 bases fitting TRBD1. The CDR3 covers 16 residues. The germline gives CDR1 KGHSH, CDR2 LQKENI. V shed 3 bases, J shed 7 bases, and the junction held 9 bases outside the gene matches. CDR3 in amino acids: CASSPSQGWGNSPLHF. Written as DNA, the CDR3 is TGTGCCAGCTCACCGTCACAGGGGTGGGGAAATTCACCCCTCCACTTT.

The V gene is TRBV6-5, the J gene TRBJ2-2; D uncertain. CDR1 MNHEY and CDR2 SVGAGI come from the germline V gene. The CDR3 has 13 residues. Trimming took 6 bases from V and 6 from J, leaving 11 bases between them. This CDR3 reads CASSSQYPGELFF. The CDR3 DNA reads as TGTGCCAGCAGCTCCCAGTACCCCGGGGAGCTGTTTTTT.

J is TRBJ1-5 and V is TRBV2, with 9 nucleotides matching TRBD1. This CDR3 contains 16 residues. The ends lost 7 bases at V and 4 bases at J; junction bases unmatched: 11. Germline CDR1 is SNHLY and CDR2 is FYNNEI. The CDR3 DNA reads TGTGCCAGCACCTGGACAGGGGAACACTGGAATCAGCCCCAGCATTTT. Amino acid sequence: CASTWTGEHWNQPQHF. The complete variable domain, with remaining parts taken from reference TRBV2 and TRBJ1-5, reads EPEVTQTPSHQVTQMGQEVILRCVPISNHLYFYWYRQILGQKVEFLVSFYNNEISEKSEIFDDQFSVERPDGSNFTLKIRSTKLEDSAMYFCASTWTGEHWNQPQHFGDGTRLSIL.

The chain couples TRBV5-4 to TRBJ2-1, with a tentative D call TRBD2 (7 bases). Trimming pared 0 bases from V and 3 bases from J, leaving 13 bases between. The germline V gene has CDR1 SGHNT and CDR2 YYREEE (reference sequence). The CDR3 is 16 amino acids. The CDR3 region has the DNA TGTGCCAGCAGCTTGGCCCGCGGGGGCAGCTACAATGAGCAGTTCTTC. Protein: CASSLARGGSYNEQFF.

The chain joins TRBV9 to TRBJ2-5; D remains ambiguous. V was shortened by 3 bases and J by 1 base, with 4 bases between the two germline ends. Germline-derived CDR1 and CDR2 are SGDLS and YYNGEE. The CDR3 covers 12 residues. The CDR3 DNA is TGTGCCAGCAGCGCAGGCCAAGAGACCCAGTACTTC. It codes for CASSAGQETQYF.

The rearrangement uses TRBV27 and TRBJ2-1, with a possible D match to TRBD2 (7 bases). The CDR3 covers 19 residues. The germline gives CDR1 MNHEY, CDR2 SMNVEV (reference sequence). The ends were cut back, 6 bases at V and 6 bases at J, with 30 bases in the middle. The CDR3 reads CASRPWGGLLGSPGNEQFF. CDR3 nucleotide sequence: TGTGCCAGCAGGCCTTGGGGGGGCCTCCTAGGGTCCCCCGGCAATGAGCAGTTCTTC.

This clone was detected a few times. The gene calls are TRBV12-5 and TRBJ2-3; D might be TRBD1 (5 bases). Trimming cost V 6 bases and J 6 bases, with 16 bases left between them. Germline CDR1 is LGHNT and CDR2 is FRNRAP. CDR3 length: 14 amino acids. The CDR3 loop is CASGTVDLTDTQYF. CDR3 DNA: TGTGCTAGTGGGACAGTGGACCTCACGGATACGCAGTATTTT.

The genes are TRBV2 and TRBJ1-2, with D tentatively TRBD1 (5 bases). CDR3 length: 12 residues. CDR1 is SNHLY and CDR2 is FYNNEI in the germline V gene. Trimming shortened V by 6 bases and J by 3 bases, and 8 bases separated the two germline ends. The CDR3: CASRAGDYGYTF. CDR3 in DNA: TGTGCCAGCAGGGCGGGGGACTATGGCTACACCTTC.

The table lists this clone with a few counts. The V and J genes are TRBV28 and TRBJ2-2; weak D call: TRBD2 (5 bases). This CDR3 comprises 15 residues. V was shortened by 3 bases and J by 4 bases, with 12 bases between the two germline ends. Per germline, CDR1 MDHEN and CDR2 SYDVKM. CDR3 DNA sequence: TGTGCCAGCAGTTTGGCAGCGGCGGGCACCGGGGAGCTGTTTTTT. Protein sequence: CASSLAAAGTGELFF.

This rearrangement joins TRBV7-9 to TRBJ1-2, with 7 bases that match TRBD1. The junction had 13 bases not matched to a gene; V was cut back by 10 bases and J by 2 bases. The CDR3 contains 15 residues. Germline V gene lookup returns CDR1 SEHNR and CDR2 FQNEAQ (reference sequence). In DNA form, the CDR3 reads TGTGCCACCGACAGGGTGAGAGGCTCCAACTATGGCTACACCTTC. Translated, it gives CATDRVRGSNYGYTF.

The V call is TRBV7-8, the J call TRBJ2-3, with 7 nucleotides matching TRBD2. Germline lookup yields CDR1 SGHVS and CDR2 FQNEAQ. Trimming removed 2 bases from V and 0 bases from J; junction bases left unmatched: 11. This CDR3 has 18 amino acids. CDR3 residues: CASSLRGASGTSTDTQYF. The CDR3 region has the DNA TGTGCCAGCAGCTTAAGAGGTGCTAGCGGTACTAGCACAGATACGCAGTATTTT.

With regard to this clone: One junction end does not reproduce the germline sequence, and a read error may be involved. The chain has TRBV27 and TRBJ1-1; TRBD1 aligns across 8 bases. This CDR3 region has 14 residues. Germline values: CDR1 MNHEY, CDR2 SMNVEV (reference sequence). CDR3 sequence: CASSSGGALAVLLF. CDR3 in DNA: TGTGCCAGCAGTTCAGGGGGCGCTTTGGCAGTCCTACTTTTT.

V gene TRBV30 combines with J gene TRBJ1-5, with D hard to call. Germline V gene sequence: CDR1 GTSNPN, CDR2 SVGIG (reference sequence). The CDR3 contains 13 residues. Trimming took 3 bases from V and 3 from J, leaving 9 bases between them. The DNA for the CDR3 is TGTGCCTGGAGGGAGGGTACCAATCAGCCCCAGCATTTT. As protein: CAWREGTNQPQHF.

This chain connects TRBV3-1 (or the pseudogene TRBV3-2) to TRBJ2-1; 10 bases fit TRBD2. CDR3 length: 15 residues. The germline CDR1 and CDR2 sequences are LGHDT and YNNKEL (reference sequence). V was pared by 5 bases and J by 9 bases, with 10 bases of the junction left unmatched. CDR3 coding DNA: TGTGCCAGCAGCTATGGACTAGCGGAAGTGGTTGAGCAGTTCTTC. It is translated as CASSYGLAEVVEQFF.

The chain carries TRBV3-1 (or the pseudogene TRBV3-2) and TRBJ1-3; 8 nucleotides agree with TRBD1. With 5 bases clipped from V and 4 bases from J, the junction kept 4 bases outside the gene matches. The CDR3 loop spans 14 amino acids. The V gene's germline CDR1 is LGHDT and CDR2 YNNKEL (reference sequence). The CDR3 loop is CASSTTGVGNTIYF. The CDR3, as DNA: TGTGCCAGCAGCACGACAGGGGTCGGAAACACCATATATTTT.